Presented here are 10 T cell receptor beta chains from one specimen sequenced in a study of blood T cell repertoires in COVID-19. The table came from immunoSEQ multiplex PCR; TCRdb's copy has only in-frame clones and leaves some out. Among 150,000 to 200,000 clones, roughly 84% were seen once, and the ten largest hold approximately 2.5%. Sequenced material: peripheral blood. The source is a human donor with acute or convalescent COVID-19. The donor label of this sample is uncertain.

The chain carries TRBV19 and TRBJ1-5, with D unclear. Trimming took off 6 bases at V and 11 bases at J, with 17 bases between the two ends. This CDR3 is 13 amino acids long. CDR1 and CDR2 from the germline V gene are LNHDA and SQIVND (reference sequence). This CDR3 is CASSLQGTGAQHF. CDR3 DNA sequence: TGTGCCAGTAGCCTACAAGGAACCGGGGCCCAGCATTTT.

This chain connects TRBV12-1 to TRBJ1-2; TRBD1, the D gene given by the table, was not confirmed from the DNA. TRBV12-1 represents a pseudogene. There are 12 residues in the CDR3. CDR3 region: CANLQGLWGYTF. As DNA, the CDR3 is TGTGCCAACTTACAGGGCCTGTGGGGCTACACCTTC.

CDR3 sequence (DNA): TGTGCCAGCAGCCAGACAGGGATCTATGGCTACACCTTC. Protein sequence: CASSQTGIYGYTF. This chain links TRBV3-1 (or the pseudogene TRBV3-2) with TRBJ1-2, with 7 nucleotides matching TRBD1. The CDR3 is 13 amino acids. Germline V CDR1 and CDR2: LGHDT, YNNKEL (reference sequence). V was pared by 3 bases and J by 4 bases, with 2 bases of the junction left unmatched.

The chain employs TRBV29-1 and TRBJ2-5; 10 bases are shared with TRBD2. V gave up 4 bases and J gave up 3 bases; unmatched junction bases: 2. Germline-derived CDR1 and CDR2 are SQVTM and ANQGSEA. This CDR3 has 13 amino acids. The chain's CDR3 is CSVGTSGEETQYF. CDR3 nucleotide sequence: TGCAGCGTTGGGACTAGCGGAGAAGAGACCCAGTACTTC.

The chain couples TRBV4-1 to TRBJ2-2; 10 nucleotides align to TRBD2. The germline CDR1 and CDR2 sequences are MGHRA and YSYEKL. The CDR3 is 16 residues long. V shed 4 bases, J shed 6 bases, and the junction held 8 bases outside the gene matches. For the CDR3, the DNA is TGCGCCAGCAGCCGAGTAGCGGGGGGCCCCGCCGGGGAGCTGTTTTTT. As protein: CASSRVAGGPAGELFF.

J is TRBJ2-2 and V is TRBV3-1 (or the pseudogene TRBV3-2); 10 nucleotides line up with TRBD1. CDR3 length equals 15 residues. Germline V lookup: CDR1 LGHDT, CDR2 YNNKEL (reference sequence). The V and J ends lost 3 bases and 6 bases, in that order; junction bases with no gene match: 4. CDR3: CASSQSDRGAGELFF. The CDR3 DNA reads as TGTGCCAGCAGCCAGTCGGACAGGGGGGCCGGGGAGCTGTTTTTT.

This clone was recorded a few times. It may be a read error: a sequence one base away is much more abundant. V is TRBV14 and J is TRBJ1-5; TRBD1 aligns across 7 bases. Trimming at V came to 1 base and at J to 4 bases, leaving 4 bases not matched to a gene. This CDR3 comprises 15 residues. Germline assignment: CDR1 SGHDN and CDR2 FVKESK. For the CDR3, the DNA is TGTGCCAGCAGCCAAGGGGCAGGGGGAAATCAGCCCCAGCATTTT. Residues: CASSQGAGGNQPQHF.

This chain links TRBV4-2 with TRBJ1-4; possible D gene TRBD1, 6 bases. V lost 1 base and J lost 8, with 17 bases in between. Germline V lookup: CDR1 LGHNA, CDR2 YNFKEQ. This CDR3 spans 16 amino acids. CDR3 nucleotides: TGTGCCAGCAGCCAAGCGGGCGGGGGGGCGCGGGAAAAACTGTTTTTT. Translating it yields CASSQAGGGAREKLFF.

The chain employs TRBV30 and TRBJ2-2; 11 bases agree with TRBD1. CDR1 and CDR2 from the germline V gene are GTSNPN and SVGIG (reference sequence). After removal of 8 bases from V and 11 bases from J, the junction contained 7 bases not matched to a gene. CDR3 length: 12 amino acids. In DNA, the CDR3 is TGTGCCACGGGACAGGGGGGGTTCGAGCTGTTTTTT. Translating it yields CATGQGGFELFF.

Remarks on this clone: Other DNA sequences from this sample encode an identical CDR3 as well. The gene calls are TRBV11-2 and TRBJ1-2, with D perhaps matching TRBD1 (5 bases). Trimming removed 1 base from V and 4 bases from J, with 7 bases in between. This CDR3 has 13 amino acids. Germline lookup yields CDR1 SGHAT and CDR2 FQNNGV. The CDR3 sequence is CASSLAGGYGYTF. The CDR3, as DNA: TGTGCCAGCAGCTTAGCGGGGGGCTATGGCTACACCTTC.